The subject of this entry is one TCR beta chain. Its antigen is as yet unknown. J gave up 4 bases and V 1 base, and 8 bases lay outside the gene matches. Per germline, CDR1 SGHNT and CDR2 YYREEE (reference sequence). CDR3 size: 16 residues. The data were obtained in a study of T cell responses to AZD1222 COVID-19 vaccine. Profiling relied on immunoSEQ multiplex PCR, and the TCRdb table lists in-frame clones only, not all of them. Here the sample spans 150,000 to 180,000 clones, 70% to 90% being singletons. Study observations and caveats: It should be noted that donors were predominantly white British and more often female, and clonal diversity was possibly underestimated.

The V call is TRBV5-4, the J call TRBJ2-3; TRBD1 agrees at 8 bases. The material sequenced was peripheral blood, taken on day 0 of MenACWY control vaccination. The clonotype originates from an adult in good health. In DNA form, the CDR3 reads TGTGCCAGCAGCTTGCCCGGACAGGGTATCGCAGATACGCAGTATTTT. Its translation: CASSLPGQGIADTQYF.